These 13 T cell receptor beta chains came from one sample sequenced in a study of CD8 T cells in Susac syndrome. The authors reverse transcribed about 0.5 to 1 ug RNA with random hexamers. TCRdb ran MiXCR on the immunoSEQ multiplex PCR reads and lists one entry per CDR3 protein. The sample gives roughly 160,000 distinct CDR3 sequences, about 94% of which show up once; 0.14% is in the top ten. Sequencing was done on a sample of CD4+ T cells from PBMCs. These receptors were taken from a human donor in good health.

The CDR3 here is CATSRDLGEADTQYF. The DNA of the CDR3 is TGTGCCACCAGCAGAGATCTGGGGGAGGCAGATACGCAGTATTTT. The chain recombines TRBV15 with TRBJ2-3; the D gene is possibly TRBD2 (6 bases). The CDR3 is 15 residues long. V lost 0 bases and J 4 bases, leaving 11 bases between the germline ends. Germline lookup yields CDR1 LNHNV and CDR2 YYDKDF (reference sequence).

The rearrangement links TRBV28 to TRBJ1-2, with 9 positions matching TRBD1. V lost 5 bases and J lost 8; bases outside the gene matches: 6. Looked up from germline, CDR1 is MDHEN and CDR2 is SYDVKM. CDR3 length equals 13 residues. The CDR3 coding sequence is TGTGCCAGCAGTGGGTGGGACAGGGTCGGCTACACCTTC. Amino acid sequence: CASSGWDRVGYTF.

A single count supports this clonotype. This chain links TRBV7-2 with TRBJ2-3; 11 bases fit TRBD2. CDR1 SGHTA and CDR2 FQGNSA come from the germline V gene. There are 15 residues in the CDR3. Trimming took 5 bases from V and 1 from J; bases not matched to a gene: 2. The CDR3 sequence: CASSVSGGGTDTQYF. The CDR3 DNA reads as TGTGCCAGCAGCGTTAGCGGGGGGGGCACAGATACGCAGTATTTT.

This clonotype has just one count. The rearrangement uses TRBV12-3 or TRBV12-4 and TRBJ1-5; no definite D call. The CDR3 has 14 residues. Trimming took 4 bases from V and 4 from J, leaving 11 bases between them. The CDR3 DNA follows: TGTGCCAGCAGTTCCTACTTTGCTAATCAGCCCCAGCATTTT. Protein sequence: CASSSYFANQPQHF.

This rearrangement joins TRBV20-1 to TRBJ1-4; TRBD1 matches at 7 bases. This CDR3 is built from 13 residues. Germline V lookup: CDR1 DFQATT, CDR2 SNEGSKA (reference sequence). V trimming: 5 bases; J trimming: 8 bases; junction bases outside the gene matches: 8. The CDR3 loop is CSAYRGYDEKLFF. In nucleotides, the CDR3 is TGCAGTGCTTACAGGGGCTACGACGAAAAACTGTTTTTT.

The rearrangement joins TRBV20-1 to TRBJ2-2, with D perhaps matching TRBD1 (6 bases). Germline V gene sequence: CDR1 DFQATT, CDR2 SNEGSKA (reference sequence). The CDR3 is 15 amino acids. Trimming took off 6 bases at V and 4 bases at J, with 18 bases between the two ends. CDR3 coding DNA: TGCAGTGCCCCGGTCCGGGGACACCCCACCGGGGAGCTGTTTTTT. It yields the protein CSAPVRGHPTGELFF.

The J gene is TRBJ1-5, the V gene TRBV12-3 or TRBV12-4; no definite D call. Trimming left V 8 bases short and J 0 bases short, with 11 bases between. The CDR3 is made up of 14 amino acids. In DNA, the CDR3 is TGTGCCAGCCTTCCGGGGAATAGCAATCAGCCCCAGCATTTT. It translates to CASLPGNSNQPQHF.

V usage is TRBV6-6 and J usage is TRBJ1-2, with 7 bases lining up with TRBD1. The CDR3 is made up of 15 amino acids. CDR1 and CDR2 (germline): MNHNY, SVGAGI (reference sequence). Trimming took 6 bases from V and 2 from J; bases not matched to a gene: 9. CDR3 in DNA: TGTGCCAGCAGCCCAACAGGGGAAAGGAACTATGGCTACACCTTC. It specifies CASSPTGERNYGYTF.

The chain carries TRBV4-2 and TRBJ1-2, with TRBD1 matching 8 bases. The CDR3 is 16 amino acids. Germline lookup yields CDR1 LGHNA and CDR2 YNFKEQ. Losses at the gene ends were 0 bases for V and 2 bases for J; bases not matched to a gene: 5. CDR3 DNA: TGTGCCAGCAGCCAAGACCAAGGACAGGGAAACTATGGCTACACCTTC. It codes for CASSQDQGQGNYGYTF.

This chain links TRBV6-5 with TRBJ2-5; 9 nucleotides line up with TRBD1. V dropped 4 bases and J dropped 2; count of bases not matched to a gene: 17. In germline, CDR1 is MNHEY, CDR2 SVGAGI. CDR3 size: 19 residues. The CDR3: CASSSPTGTGTGIQETQYF. CDR3 bases: TGTGCCAGCAGTTCACCTACCGGGACAGGGACCGGGATTCAAGAGACCCAGTACTTC.

The chain carries TRBV6-2 or TRBV6-3 and TRBJ2-3, with D maybe TRBD2 (7 bases). This CDR3 is built from 16 residues. Per the germline V gene, CDR1 is MNHEY and CDR2 is SVGEGT. V lost 1 base to trimming and J lost 2 bases, with 13 bases between them. The CDR3 DNA sequence: TGTGCCAGCAGTTACTTACACGGGGGGCCCACAGATACGCAGTATTTT. Encoded protein: CASSYLHGGPTDTQYF.

The chain carries TRBV9 and TRBJ2-5; unclear D gene. V was shortened by 0 bases and J by 2 bases, with 8 bases between the two germline ends. Looked up from germline, CDR1 is SGDLS and CDR2 is YYNGEE. This CDR3 spans 14 amino acids. CDR3 bases: TGTGCCAGCAGCGTAGGGGCAGGACAAGAGACCCAGTACTTC. Translating gives CASSVGAGQETQYF.

V and J are TRBV12-3 or TRBV12-4 and TRBJ2-3; D call uncertain. The CDR3 length is 13 residues. Trimming removed 7 bases at V and 3 bases at J, with 11 bases between. CDR3 DNA: TGTGCCAGCAACTCGGACCCAACAGATACGCAGTATTTT. It encodes CASNSDPTDTQYF.